This T cell receptor (beta chain) appears in the sequencing data of a study of blood T cell repertoires in COVID-19. Study context: Some COVID-19 samples were acute and others convalescent; all came from the United States, Italy and Spain. The analysed material was cDNA or gDNA that came from T cells, B-cell-depleted T cells, or PBMCs.

The germline V gene has CDR1 MDHEN and CDR2 SYDVKM. V was pared by 4 bases and J by 6 bases, with 4 bases between. The length of the CDR3 is 11 residues. Here immunoSEQ multiplex PCR was the method, and the copy in TCRdb shows in-frame clones only, minus some. The table lists approximately 220,000 clones, 70% to 90% of them singletons, with roughly 2.6% in the top ten. The rearrangement links TRBV28 to TRBJ2-1, with unresolved D. The sample consisted of peripheral blood. This clonotype was obtained from a man aged 50-59 years who had recovered from COVID-19. CDR3 bases: TGTGCCAGCAGTTCTCCCAATGAGCAGTTCTTC. The encoded protein is CASSSPNEQFF.